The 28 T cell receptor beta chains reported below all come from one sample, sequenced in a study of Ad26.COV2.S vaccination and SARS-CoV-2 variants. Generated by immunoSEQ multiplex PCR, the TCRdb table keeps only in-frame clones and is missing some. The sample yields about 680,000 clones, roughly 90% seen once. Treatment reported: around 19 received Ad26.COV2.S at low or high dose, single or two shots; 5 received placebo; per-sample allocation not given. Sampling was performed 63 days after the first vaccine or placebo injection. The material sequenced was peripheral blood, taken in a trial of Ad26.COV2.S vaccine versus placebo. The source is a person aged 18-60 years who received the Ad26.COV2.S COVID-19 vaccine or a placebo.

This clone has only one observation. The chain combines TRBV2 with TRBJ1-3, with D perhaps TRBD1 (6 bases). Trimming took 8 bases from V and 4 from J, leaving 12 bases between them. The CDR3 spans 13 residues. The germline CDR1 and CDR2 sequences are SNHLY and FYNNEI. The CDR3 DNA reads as TGTGCCAGCGAAACAGGGTCCGGAAACACCATATATTTT. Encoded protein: CASETGSGNTIYF.

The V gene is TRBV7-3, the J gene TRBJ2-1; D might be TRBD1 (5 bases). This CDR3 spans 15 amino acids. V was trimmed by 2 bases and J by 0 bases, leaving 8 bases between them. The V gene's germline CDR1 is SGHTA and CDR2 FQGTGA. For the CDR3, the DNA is TGTGCCAGCAGCTTAGGGGCTAGCTCCTACAATGAGCAGTTCTTC. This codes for CASSLGASSYNEQFF.

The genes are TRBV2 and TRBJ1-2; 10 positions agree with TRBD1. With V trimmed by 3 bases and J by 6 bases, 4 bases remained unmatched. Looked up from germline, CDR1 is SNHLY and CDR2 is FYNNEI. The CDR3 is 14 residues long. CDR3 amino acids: CASSDRTGGHGYTF. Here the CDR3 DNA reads TGTGCCAGCAGTGATAGGACAGGGGGACATGGCTACACCTTC.

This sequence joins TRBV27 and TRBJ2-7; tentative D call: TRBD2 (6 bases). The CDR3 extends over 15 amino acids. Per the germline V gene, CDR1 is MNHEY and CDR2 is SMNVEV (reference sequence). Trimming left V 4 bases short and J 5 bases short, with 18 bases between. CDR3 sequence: CASSSLLALEDEQYF. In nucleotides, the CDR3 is TGTGCCAGCAGTTCCCTACTAGCTTTGGAGGACGAGCAGTACTTC.

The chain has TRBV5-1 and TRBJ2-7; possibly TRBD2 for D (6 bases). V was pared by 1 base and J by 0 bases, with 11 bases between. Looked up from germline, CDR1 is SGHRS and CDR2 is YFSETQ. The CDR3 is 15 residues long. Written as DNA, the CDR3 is TGCGCCAGCAGCTTGTTTAGCGGCTCCTCCTACGAGCAGTACTTC. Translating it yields CASSLFSGSSYEQYF.

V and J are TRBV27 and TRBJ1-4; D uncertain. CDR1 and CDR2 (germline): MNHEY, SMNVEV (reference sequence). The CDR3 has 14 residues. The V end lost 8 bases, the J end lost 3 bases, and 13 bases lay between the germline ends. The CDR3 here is CASRSHGANEKLFF. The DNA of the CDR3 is TGTGCCAGCCGCTCCCACGGGGCTAATGAAAAACTGTTTTTT.

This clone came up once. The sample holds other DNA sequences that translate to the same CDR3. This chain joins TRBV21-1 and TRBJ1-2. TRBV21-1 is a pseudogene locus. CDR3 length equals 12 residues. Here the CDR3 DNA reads TGTGCCAGCAGCAAAGGAGGGTATGGCTACACCTTC. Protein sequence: CASSKGGYGYTF.

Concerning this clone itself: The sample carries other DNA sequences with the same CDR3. CDR3 in amino acids: CASSLGGYSGNTIYF. The CDR3 DNA sequence: TGCGCCAGCAGCCTAGGCGGGTACTCTGGAAACACCATATATTTT. This chain links TRBV5-1 with TRBJ1-3; D unresolved. Germline lookup yields CDR1 SGHRS and CDR2 YFSETQ. This CDR3 has 15 amino acids. Between the trimmed V and J ends, which lost 4 bases and 0 bases, there was a span of 11 bases.

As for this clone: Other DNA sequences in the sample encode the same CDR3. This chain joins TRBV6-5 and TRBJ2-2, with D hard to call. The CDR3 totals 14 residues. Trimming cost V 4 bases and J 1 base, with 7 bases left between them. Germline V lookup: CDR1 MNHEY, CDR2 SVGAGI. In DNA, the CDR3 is TGTGCCAGCAGTTCGCGACTGAACACCGGGGAGCTGTTTTTT. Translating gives CASSSRLNTGELFF.

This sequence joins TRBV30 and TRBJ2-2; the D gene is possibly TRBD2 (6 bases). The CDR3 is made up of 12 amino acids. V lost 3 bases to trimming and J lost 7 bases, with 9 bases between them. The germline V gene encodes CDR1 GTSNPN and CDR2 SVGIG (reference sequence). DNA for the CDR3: TGTGCCTGGAGCCCGGGGGTCGGGGAGCTGTTTTTT. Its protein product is CAWSPGVGELFF.

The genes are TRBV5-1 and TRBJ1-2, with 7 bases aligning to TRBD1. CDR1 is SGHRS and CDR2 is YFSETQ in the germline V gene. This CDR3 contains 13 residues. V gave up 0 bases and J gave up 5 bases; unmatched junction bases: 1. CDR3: CASSLGRGYGYTF. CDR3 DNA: TGCGCCAGCAGCTTGGGCAGGGGGTATGGCTACACCTTC.

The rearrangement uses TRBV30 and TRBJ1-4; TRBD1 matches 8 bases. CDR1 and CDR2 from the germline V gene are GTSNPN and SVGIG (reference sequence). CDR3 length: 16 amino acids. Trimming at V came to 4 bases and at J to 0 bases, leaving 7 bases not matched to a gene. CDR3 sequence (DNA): TGTGCCTGGACAGGGGGCGCATCGTCAACTAATGAAAAACTGTTTTTT. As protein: CAWTGGASSTNEKLFF.

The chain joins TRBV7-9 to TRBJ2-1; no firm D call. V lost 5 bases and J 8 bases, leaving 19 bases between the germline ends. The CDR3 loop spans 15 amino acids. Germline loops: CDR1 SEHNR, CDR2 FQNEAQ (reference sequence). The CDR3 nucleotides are TGTGCCAGCAGCCCCGTGGTAGCTGAAGACGATGAGCAGTTCTTC. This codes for CASSPVVAEDDEQFF.

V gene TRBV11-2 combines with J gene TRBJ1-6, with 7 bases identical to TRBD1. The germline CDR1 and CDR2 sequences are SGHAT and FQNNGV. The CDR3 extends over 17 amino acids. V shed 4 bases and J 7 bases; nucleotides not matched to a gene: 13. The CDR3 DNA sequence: TGTGCCAGCAGCTCCCATGGGACAGTATTTCCCAATTCACCCCTCCACTTT. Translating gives CASSSHGTVFPNSPLHF.

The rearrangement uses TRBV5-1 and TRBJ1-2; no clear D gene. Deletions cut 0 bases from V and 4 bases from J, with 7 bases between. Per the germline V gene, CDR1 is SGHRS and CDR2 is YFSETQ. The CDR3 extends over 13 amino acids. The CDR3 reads CASSLAGSYGYTF. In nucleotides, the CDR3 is TGCGCCAGCAGCTTGGCCGGTAGCTATGGCTACACCTTC.

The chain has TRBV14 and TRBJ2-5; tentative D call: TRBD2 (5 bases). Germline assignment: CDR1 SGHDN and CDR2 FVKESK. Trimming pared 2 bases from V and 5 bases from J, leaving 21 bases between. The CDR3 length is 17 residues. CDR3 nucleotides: TGTGCCAGCAGCCAATCCTCCGGGGTAAGGCTGCAGGAGACCCAGTACTTC. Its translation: CASSQSSGVRLQETQYF.

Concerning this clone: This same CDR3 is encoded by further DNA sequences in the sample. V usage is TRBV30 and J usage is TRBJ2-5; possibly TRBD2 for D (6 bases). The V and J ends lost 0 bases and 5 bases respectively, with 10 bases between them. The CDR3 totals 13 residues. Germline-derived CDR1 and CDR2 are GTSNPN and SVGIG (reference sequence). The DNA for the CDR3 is TGTGCCTGGAGTGTAGGAGGGCGCGAGACCCAGTACTTC. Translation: CAWSVGGRETQYF.

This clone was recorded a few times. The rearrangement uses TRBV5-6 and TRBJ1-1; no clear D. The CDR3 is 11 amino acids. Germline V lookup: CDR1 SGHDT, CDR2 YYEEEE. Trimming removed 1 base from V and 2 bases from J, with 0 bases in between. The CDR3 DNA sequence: TGTGCCAGCAGCTTGAACACTGAAGCTTTCTTT. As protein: CASSLNTEAFF.

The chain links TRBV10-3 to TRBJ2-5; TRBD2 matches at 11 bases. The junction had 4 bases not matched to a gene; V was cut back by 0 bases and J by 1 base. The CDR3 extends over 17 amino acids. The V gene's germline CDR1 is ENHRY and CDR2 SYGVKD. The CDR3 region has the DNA TGTGCCATCAGTGAGTCGAGGCTAGCGGGGGGCCAAGAGACCCAGTACTTC. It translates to CAISESRLAGGQETQYF.

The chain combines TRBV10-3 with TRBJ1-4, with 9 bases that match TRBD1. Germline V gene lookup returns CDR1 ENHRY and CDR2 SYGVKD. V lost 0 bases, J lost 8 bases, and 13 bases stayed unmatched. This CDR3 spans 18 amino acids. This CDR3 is CAISESPYRDREGEKLFF. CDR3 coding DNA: TGTGCCATCAGTGAGTCGCCTTACCGGGACAGGGAGGGGGAAAAACTGTTTTTT.

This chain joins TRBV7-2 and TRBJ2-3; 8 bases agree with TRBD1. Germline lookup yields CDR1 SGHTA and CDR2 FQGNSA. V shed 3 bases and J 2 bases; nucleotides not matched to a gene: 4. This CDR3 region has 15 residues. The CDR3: CASSFGTGLTDTQYF. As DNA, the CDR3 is TGTGCCAGCAGCTTCGGGACAGGCCTCACAGATACGCAGTATTTT.

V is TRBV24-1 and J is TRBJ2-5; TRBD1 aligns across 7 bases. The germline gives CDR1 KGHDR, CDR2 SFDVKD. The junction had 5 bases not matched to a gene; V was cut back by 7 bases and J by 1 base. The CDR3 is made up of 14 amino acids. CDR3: CATRGDSAQETQYF. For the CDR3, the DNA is TGTGCCACCAGAGGGGACAGCGCCCAAGAGACCCAGTACTTC.

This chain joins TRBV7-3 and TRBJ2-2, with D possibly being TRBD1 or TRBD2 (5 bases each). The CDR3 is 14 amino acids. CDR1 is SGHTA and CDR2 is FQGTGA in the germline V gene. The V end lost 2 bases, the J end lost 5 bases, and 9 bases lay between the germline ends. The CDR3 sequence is CASSLEGRTGELFF. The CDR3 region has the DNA TGTGCCAGCAGCTTAGAGGGGAGAACCGGGGAGCTGTTTTTT.

CDR3 in DNA: TGTGCCAGCTCACCAAGCGGGACGGGTGGCCAGCATTTT. Translated, it gives CASSPSGTGGQHF. The chain carries TRBV18 and TRBJ1-5, with a possible D match to TRBD1 (5 bases). V shed 2 bases and J shed 12 bases, with 14 bases lying between them. The CDR3 runs to 13 residues. Germline V gene sequence: CDR1 KGHSH, CDR2 LQKENI.

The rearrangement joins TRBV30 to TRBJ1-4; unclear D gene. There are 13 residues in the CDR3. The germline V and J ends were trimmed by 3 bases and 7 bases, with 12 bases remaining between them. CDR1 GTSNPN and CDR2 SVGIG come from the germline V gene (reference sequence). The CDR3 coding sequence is TGTGCCTGGAGCGTTTTAATGAGTGAAAAACTGTTTTTT. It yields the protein CAWSVLMSEKLFF.

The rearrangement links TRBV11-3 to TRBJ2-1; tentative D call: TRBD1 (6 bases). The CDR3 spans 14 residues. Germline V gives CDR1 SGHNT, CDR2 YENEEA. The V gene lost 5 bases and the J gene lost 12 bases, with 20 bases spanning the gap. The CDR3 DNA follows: TGTGCCAGCAGCCCGGGACCCCAGGGGTACGTGCAGTTCTTC. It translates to CASSPGPQGYVQFF.

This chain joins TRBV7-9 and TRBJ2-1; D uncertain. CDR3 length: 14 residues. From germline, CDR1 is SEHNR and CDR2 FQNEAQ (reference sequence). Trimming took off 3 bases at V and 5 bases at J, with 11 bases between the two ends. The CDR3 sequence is CASSLSTINNEQFF. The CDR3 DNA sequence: TGTGCCAGCAGCTTGAGCACAATAAACAATGAGCAGTTCTTC.

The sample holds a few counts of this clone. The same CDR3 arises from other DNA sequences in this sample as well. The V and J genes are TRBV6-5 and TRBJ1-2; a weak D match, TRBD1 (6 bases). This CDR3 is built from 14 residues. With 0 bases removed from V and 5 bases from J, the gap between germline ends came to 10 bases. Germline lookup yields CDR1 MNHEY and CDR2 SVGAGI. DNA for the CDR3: TGTGCCAGCAGTTACTCGAGGCAGGGGTATGGCTACACCTTC. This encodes CASSYSRQGYGYTF.